This paragraph reports one T cell receptor (beta chain). What this receptor recognizes is not known. Per-nucleotide qualities are absent, and no much larger clonotype sits a single base away. The entry originates in a study of blood T cell repertoires in COVID-19 (dated by TCRdb to about 2020). For context, the study as a whole: Collaborator samples came from the United States, Italy and Spain and covered acute and convalescent phases of COVID-19. The repertoires were released in a freely available public database intended as a resource for research on the immune response to SARS-CoV-2. Samples were obtained from the ongoing ImmuneRACE study (first 160 participants) and from 950 to 1,500 subjects provided by 6 global collaborators. Nearly every sample came with metadata listing a de-identified subject ID, COVID-19 status, age in years and sex. The material from the prospective study consisted of cDNA or gDNA derived from T cells, B-cell-depleted T cells, or PBMCs. Where available, HLA class I and class II types were obtained from metadata supplied by the sample provider rather than from assay-based typing. The dataset comprised deeply sampled blood TCRbeta repertoires from subjects exposed to, actively infected with, or recovered from COVID-19. The study at large found these results: The quantity of clinical and demographic metadata differed by source and by participant and was supplied without curation.

TCRbeta CDR3 regions were amplified from genomic DNA by means of the immunoSEQ Assay, a bias-controlled multiplex PCR. The published analysis was carried out like this. Within the assay, amplification of reference gene primers was used to estimate how many nucleated cells each sample contained. Sequence reads were collapsed and filtered to measure the absolute abundance of every unique TCRbeta CDR3 rearrangement. For each sample, productive Simpson clonality was calculated as the square root of Simpson's diversity index over productive rearrangements. TCRdb re-hosts the immuneACCESS table, in-frame sequences only. Its copies lack some clones; in the studies checked, an unresolved V gene accounts for under half of them, and the cause for the rest is not known. V, J and clone size derive from that table, while D and trimming were established from the DNA sequence. This sample gives just over 650,000 clones in total; approximately 90% of them show up just once. The ten biggest clones cover roughly 0.25% of the sample.

The junction shows trimming of 3 bases on V and 3 bases on J, plus 11 bases between the germline ends. For CDR1 and CDR2, the germline V gene lists KGHSH and LQKENI. Its CDR3 holds 14 amino acids, cysteine through phenylalanine. Only CDR3 DNA is held: 42 bases, read in frame from base 1. The collaborating institutions used their own protocols to collect whole blood in K2EDTA tubes. Collaborator samples were shipped for TCRbeta analysis as frozen whole blood, isolated PBMCs, or DNA extracted from either sample type. Input material: peripheral blood. The receptor's source is a woman aged 18-30 years with acute or convalescent COVID-19. The chain links TRBV18 with TRBJ1-1; the D gene is perhaps TRBD1, on 5 matching bases. The bases read TGTGCCAGCTCACCTGTTGACAGCTACACTGAAGCTTTCTTT. Translated, this is CASSPVDSYTEAFF.